This TCR beta chain was identified in a study of blood T cell repertoires in COVID-19. Trimming left V 4 bases short and J 2 bases short, with 14 bases between. The CDR3 sequence is 15 residues long. The germline V gene encodes CDR1 SNHLY and CDR2 FYNNEI. Residents of 20 to 25 US areas, aged 18 to 89 years, made up the participants. Clones were read by immunoSEQ multiplex PCR, and TCRdb kept only the in-frame ones, dropping some. The sample lists about 140,000 clones, 78% occurring once. This clone has ten or more counts. This clonotype was obtained from a woman aged 45-59 years who had recovered from COVID-19. The chain combines TRBV2 with TRBJ1-1, with D tentatively TRBD1 (6 bases). Source material: PBMCs or T cells enriched from blood (not recorded which). The chain's CDR3 is CASSVLRGANTEAFF. In DNA, the CDR3 is TGTGCCAGCAGTGTTTTACGGGGGGCTAACACTGAAGCTTTCTTT.